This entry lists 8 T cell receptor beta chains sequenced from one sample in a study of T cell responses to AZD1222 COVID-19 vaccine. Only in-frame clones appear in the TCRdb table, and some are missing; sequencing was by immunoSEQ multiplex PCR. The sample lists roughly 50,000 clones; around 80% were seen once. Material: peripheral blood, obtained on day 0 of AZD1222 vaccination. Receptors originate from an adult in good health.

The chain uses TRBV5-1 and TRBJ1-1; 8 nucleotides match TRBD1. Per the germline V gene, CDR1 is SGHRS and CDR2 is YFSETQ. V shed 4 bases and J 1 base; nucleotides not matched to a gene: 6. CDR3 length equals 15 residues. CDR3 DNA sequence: TGCGCCAGCAGCCGAGGGACAGGTTCGAACACTGAAGCTTTCTTT. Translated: CASSRGTGSNTEAFF.

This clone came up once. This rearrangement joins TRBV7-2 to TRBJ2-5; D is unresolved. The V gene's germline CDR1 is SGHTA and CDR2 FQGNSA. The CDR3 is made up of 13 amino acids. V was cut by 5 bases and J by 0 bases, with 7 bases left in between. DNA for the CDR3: TGTGCCAGCAGCGGGCAGCACCAAGAGACCCAGTACTTC. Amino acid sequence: CASSGQHQETQYF.

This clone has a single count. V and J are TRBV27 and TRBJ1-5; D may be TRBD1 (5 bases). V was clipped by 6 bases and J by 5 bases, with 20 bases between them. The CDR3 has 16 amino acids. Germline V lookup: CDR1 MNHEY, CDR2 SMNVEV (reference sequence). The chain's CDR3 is CASRTMGGASHQPQHF. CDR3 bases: TGTGCCAGCAGGACTATGGGAGGGGCTAGTCATCAGCCCCAGCATTTT.

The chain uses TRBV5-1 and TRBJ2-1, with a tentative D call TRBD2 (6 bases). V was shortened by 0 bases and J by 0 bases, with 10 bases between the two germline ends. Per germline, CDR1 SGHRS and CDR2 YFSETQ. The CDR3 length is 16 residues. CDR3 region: CASSLAPGVSYNEQFF. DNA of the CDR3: TGCGCCAGCAGCTTGGCACCGGGAGTCTCCTACAATGAGCAGTTCTTC.

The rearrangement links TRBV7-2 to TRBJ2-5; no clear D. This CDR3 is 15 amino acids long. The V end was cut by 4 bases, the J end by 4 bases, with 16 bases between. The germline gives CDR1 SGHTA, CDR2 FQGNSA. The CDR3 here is CASSSNEGFRETQYF. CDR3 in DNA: TGTGCCAGCAGCTCAAACGAAGGGTTTAGAGAGACCCAGTACTTC.

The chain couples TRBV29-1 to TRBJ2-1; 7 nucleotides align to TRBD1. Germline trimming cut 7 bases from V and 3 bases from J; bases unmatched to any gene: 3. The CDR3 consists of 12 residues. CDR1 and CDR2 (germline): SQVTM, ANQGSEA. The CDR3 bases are TGCAGCGCAGGACAGGACTACAATGAGCAGTTCTTC. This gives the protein CSAGQDYNEQFF.

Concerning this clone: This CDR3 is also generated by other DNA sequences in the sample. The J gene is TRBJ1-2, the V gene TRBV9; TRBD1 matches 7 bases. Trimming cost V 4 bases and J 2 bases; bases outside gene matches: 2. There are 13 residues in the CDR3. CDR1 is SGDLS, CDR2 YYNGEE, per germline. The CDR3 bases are TGTGCCAGCAGCCCGGACAGGAACTATGGCTACACCTTC. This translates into CASSPDRNYGYTF.

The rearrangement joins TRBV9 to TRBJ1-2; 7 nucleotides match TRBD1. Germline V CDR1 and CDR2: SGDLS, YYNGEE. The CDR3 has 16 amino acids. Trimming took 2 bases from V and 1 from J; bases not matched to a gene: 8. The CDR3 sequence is CASSVSGTEINYGYTF. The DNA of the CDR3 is TGTGCCAGCAGCGTCTCCGGGACAGAAATTAACTATGGCTACACCTTC.